One and the same sample provided the 32 T cell receptor beta chains below, sequenced in a study of shared clonotypes between healthy human individuals. Clones were read by immunoSEQ multiplex PCR, and TCRdb kept only the in-frame ones, dropping some. The table records some 2,000,000 clones, around 95% of them present only once. The source material was naive CD4+ T cells sorted from blood. Subset denoted: CD45RA+ positively selected. These receptors were taken from a man between 18 and 35 years old in good health.

The chain links TRBV5-1 to TRBJ2-2; 9 bases map to TRBD2. Germline CDR1 and CDR2: SGHRS and YFSETQ. The CDR3 is 15 amino acids. Trimming at V came to 3 bases and at J to 4 bases, leaving 4 bases not matched to a gene. CDR3 in amino acids: CASSSSGKGTGELFF. CDR3 in DNA: TGCGCCAGCAGCTCTAGCGGGAAGGGCACCGGGGAGCTGTTTTTT.

The V call is TRBV23-1, the J call TRBJ1-5; perhaps TRBD1 as D (5 bases). TRBV23-1 falls under the ORF class, with uncertain function. CDR3 length: 15 residues. V lost 2 bases, J lost 7 bases, and 15 bases lay in between. CDR3 region: CASSQKMGGNQPQHF. CDR3 nucleotides: TGCGCCAGCAGTCAAAAGATGGGGGGAAACCAGCCCCAGCATTTT.

The rearrangement links TRBV18 to TRBJ2-6; a possible D gene is TRBD1 (5 bases). Germline CDR1 is KGHSH and CDR2 is LQKENI. Trimming shortened V by 2 bases and J by 2 bases, and 7 bases separated the two germline ends. There are 15 residues in the CDR3. The CDR3 protein is CASSPVRAGANVLTF. The CDR3, as DNA: TGTGCCAGCTCACCAGTCAGGGCTGGGGCCAACGTCCTGACTTTC.

This clone showed up just once. This CDR3 is also generated by other DNA sequences in the sample. The V gene is TRBV6-6, the J gene TRBJ2-7; possibly TRBD1 or TRBD2 for D (5 bases each). Trimming cost V 2 bases and J 2 bases, with 10 bases left between them. The CDR3 contains 14 residues. CDR1 is MNHNY and CDR2 is SVGAGI in the germline V gene (reference sequence). This CDR3 is CASSYGTLAYEQYF. In DNA, the CDR3 is TGTGCCAGCAGTTACGGGACGTTAGCCTACGAGCAGTACTTC.

About this clone: This sample includes further DNA sequences coding for the same CDR3. V usage is TRBV6-6 and J usage is TRBJ1-4, with D maybe TRBD1 (6 bases). The CDR3 totals 15 residues. CDR1 and CDR2 (germline): MNHNY, SVGAGI (reference sequence). V was trimmed by 0 bases and J by 8 bases, leaving 13 bases between them. CDR3 residues: CASSYSGVGGEKLFF. The CDR3 DNA sequence: TGTGCCAGCAGTTACTCTGGGGTAGGGGGAGAAAAACTGTTTTTT.

A single count supports this clone. The same CDR3 also results from other DNA sequences found in this sample. The genes are TRBV11-3 and TRBJ2-2; D not resolved. The V gene lost 1 base and the J gene lost 4 bases, with 4 bases spanning the gap. This CDR3 region has 13 residues. In germline, CDR1 is SGHNT, CDR2 YENEEA. The CDR3 region is CASSLASTGELFF. CDR3 sequence (DNA): TGTGCCAGCAGCTTAGCGAGCACCGGGGAGCTGTTTTTT.

This clone was counted a single time. The CDR3 coding sequence is TGTGCCAGCAGTAGGGACCCGCCCGGTGGCTACACCTTC. Translation: CASSRDPPGGYTF. This sequence joins TRBV6-5 and TRBJ1-2, with D maybe TRBD1 (5 bases). CDR1 and CDR2 from the germline V gene are MNHEY and SVGAGI. The CDR3 spans 13 residues. V was clipped by 5 bases and J by 7 bases, with 14 bases between them.

The chain combines TRBV14 with TRBJ1-6; 7 nucleotides line up with TRBD1. Trimming removed 4 bases from V and 3 bases from J; junction bases left unmatched: 6. Per germline, CDR1 SGHDN and CDR2 FVKESK. The CDR3 runs to 16 residues. CDR3 sequence: CASSRTAGGYNSPLHF. CDR3 coding DNA: TGTGCCAGCAGCCGGACGGCAGGGGGCTATAATTCACCCCTCCACTTT.

This chain uses TRBV9 with TRBJ2-3, with 8 nucleotides matching TRBD1. V was clipped by 0 bases and J by 2 bases; unmatched bases: 5. The germline CDR1 and CDR2 sequences are SGDLS and YYNGEE. The CDR3 consists of 16 residues. The CDR3 nucleotides read TGTGCCAGCAGCGTAGCTAGGGACAGGTACACAGATACGCAGTATTTT. Translating gives CASSVARDRYTDTQYF.

This sequence joins TRBV4-1 and TRBJ1-4, with D unresolved. The V gene lost 0 bases and the J gene lost 7 bases, with 15 bases spanning the gap. This CDR3 is 16 amino acids long. Germline V gene data show CDR1 as MGHRA and CDR2 as YSYEKL. The CDR3 region is CASSQESTDLFEKLFF. The CDR3 bases are TGCGCCAGCAGCCAAGAGTCTACTGACCTGTTTGAAAAACTGTTTTTT.

This chain connects TRBV10-3 to TRBJ1-1; 9 bases agree with TRBD1. V shed 0 bases and J 7 bases; nucleotides not matched to a gene: 6. There are 15 residues in the CDR3. Per the germline V gene, CDR1 is ENHRY and CDR2 is SYGVKD. The CDR3 nucleotides read TGTGCCATCAGTGAGTCGACAGGGGGTTATGATGAAGCTTTCTTT. Residues: CAISESTGGYDEAFF.

V usage is TRBV19 and J usage is TRBJ1-6; no clear D. V was shortened by 1 base and J by 4 bases, with 8 bases between the two germline ends. The CDR3 covers 15 residues. Germline loops: CDR1 LNHDA, CDR2 SQIVND (reference sequence). The CDR3, as DNA: TGTGCCAGTAGTATAGCCGACGTTTATAATTCACCCCTCCACTTT. Translation: CASSIADVYNSPLHF.

The gene calls are TRBV6-1 and TRBJ1-6; TRBD1 agrees at 7 bases. CDR3 length equals 15 residues. Germline values: CDR1 MNHNS, CDR2 SASEGT. The V segment lost 7 bases and the J segment 9 bases; nucleotides outside the gene matches: 12. The CDR3, as DNA: TGTGCCAGCAACGCAGCCGGGACAGAATTTTCACCCCTCCACTTT. Translated, it gives CASNAAGTEFSPLHF.

The chain links TRBV6-1 to TRBJ1-3, with unresolved D. Looked up from germline, CDR1 is MNHNS and CDR2 is SASEGT. This CDR3 has 13 amino acids. The V and J ends lost 4 bases and 0 bases respectively, with 4 bases between them. The CDR3 region is CASSALSGNTIYF. DNA of the CDR3: TGTGCCAGCAGTGCCCTCTCTGGAAACACCATATATTTT.

The genes are TRBV5-4 and TRBJ2-6; D unresolved. Germline V lookup: CDR1 SGHNT, CDR2 YYREEE (reference sequence). CDR3 length: 15 residues. V shed 6 bases and J shed 0 bases, with 10 bases lying between them. DNA of the CDR3: TGTGCCAGCACCGCCGGTGGCTCTGGGGCCAACGTCCTGACTTTC. Residues: CASTAGGSGANVLTF. Together with reference TRBV5-4 and TRBJ2-6, the CDR3 gives the full variable domain: ETGVTQSPTHLIKTRGQQVTLRCSSQSGHNTVSWYQQALGQGPQFIFQYYREEENGRGNFPPRFSGLQFPNYSSELNVNALELDDSALYLCASTAGGSGANVLTFGAGSRLTVL.

The chain carries TRBV6-1 and TRBJ2-7; D is ambiguous. In germline, CDR1 is MNHNS, CDR2 SASEGT. With 5 bases removed from V and 2 bases from J, the gap between germline ends came to 10 bases. This CDR3 spans 13 amino acids. The CDR3 nucleotides are TGTGCCAGCAGTCCCCCGGGTACCTACGAGCAGTACTTC. Protein sequence: CASSPPGTYEQYF.

This chain uses TRBV5-1 with TRBJ2-7, with 11 bases aligning to TRBD2. J lost 6 bases, V lost 0 bases, and 2 bases had no gene match. Germline CDR1 is SGHRS and CDR2 is YFSETQ. The CDR3 spans 14 residues. CDR3 protein: CASSLGTSGREQYF. The CDR3 DNA reads TGCGCCAGCAGCTTGGGGACTAGCGGGCGCGAGCAGTACTTC.

The rearrangement uses TRBV18 and TRBJ2-7, with D perhaps assigned TRBD1 or TRBD2 (5 bases each). CDR3 size: 16 residues. Germline V gene data show CDR1 as KGHSH and CDR2 as LQKENI. V gave up 3 bases and J gave up 1 base, with 16 bases separating them. The DNA for the CDR3 is TGTGCCAGCTCACCTAACTCCGGGACCGTATCCTACGAGCAGTACTTC. Residues: CASSPNSGTVSYEQYF. The full variable domain, completed using reference TRBV18 and TRBJ2-7, is NAGVMQNPRHLVRRRGQEARLRCSPMKGHSHVYWYRQLPEEGLKFMVYLQKENIIDESGMPKERFSAEFPKEGPSILRIQQVVRGDSAAYFCASSPNSGTVSYEQYFGPGTRLTVT.

The rearrangement links TRBV28 to TRBJ1-6; D possibly corresponds to TRBD1 (5 bases). CDR3 length: 14 amino acids. Germline V lookup: CDR1 MDHEN, CDR2 SYDVKM. V gave up 3 bases and J gave up 9 bases, with 12 bases separating them. The CDR3 coding sequence is TGTGCCAGCAGTTTGGAGACAGTGGTTTCACCCCTCCACTTT. Amino acids: CASSLETVVSPLHF.

This clone has just one count. CDR3 bases: TGTGCCAGCAGCTTAGGGGGTCGGAACAAAAACATTCAGTACTTC. It encodes CASSLGGRNKNIQYF. This chain connects TRBV11-2 to TRBJ2-4; no clear D gene. Between the trimmed V and J ends, which lost 1 base and 3 bases, there was a span of 10 bases. The CDR3 contains 15 residues. The germline CDR1 and CDR2 sequences are SGHAT and FQNNGV.

With respect to this clone: Within the sample, other DNA sequences also encode this same CDR3. The rearrangement uses TRBV19 and TRBJ2-5; D perhaps matches TRBD1 (5 bases). Germline V lookup: CDR1 LNHDA, CDR2 SQIVND (reference sequence). V gave up 6 bases and J gave up 3 bases, with 8 bases separating them. The CDR3 loop spans 12 amino acids. CDR3 sequence: CASRQGEETQYF. The CDR3 region has the DNA TGTGCCAGTAGGCAGGGTGAAGAGACCCAGTACTTC.

This chain connects TRBV18 to TRBJ2-7; 7 bases match TRBD1. Germline-derived CDR1 and CDR2 are KGHSH and LQKENI. This CDR3 contains 14 residues. Trimming cost V 3 bases and J 3 bases; bases outside gene matches: 5. In nucleotides, the CDR3 is TGTGCCAGCTCACCGGGACAGCAAGTCTACGAGCAGTACTTC. Amino acids: CASSPGQQVYEQYF. Filled out from reference TRBV18 and TRBJ2-7, the complete variable domain reads NAGVMQNPRHLVRRRGQEARLRCSPMKGHSHVYWYRQLPEEGLKFMVYLQKENIIDESGMPKERFSAEFPKEGPSILRIQQVVRGDSAAYFCASSPGQQVYEQYFGPGTRLTVT.

This chain links TRBV25-1 with TRBJ1-1; possible D gene TRBD1, 5 bases. Per germline, CDR1 MGHDK and CDR2 SYGVNS. CDR3 length equals 15 residues. V was trimmed by 1 base and J by 0 bases, leaving 9 bases between them. Here the CDR3 DNA reads TGTGCCAGCAGTGAATTGGTAGGGGTGAACACTGAAGCTTTCTTT. It specifies CASSELVGVNTEAFF.

This clone was seen only once. The chain links TRBV29-1 to TRBJ2-3, with D tentatively TRBD2 (6 bases). This CDR3 region has 16 residues. Trimming took off 0 bases at V and 1 base at J, with 14 bases between the two ends. Per germline, CDR1 SQVTM and CDR2 ANQGSEA. The CDR3 here is CSVEDPRTGGTDTQYF. CDR3 coding DNA: TGCAGCGTTGAAGACCCCAGGACGGGAGGCACAGATACGCAGTATTTT.

The chain recombines TRBV10-1 with TRBJ2-2; D perhaps matches TRBD2 (7 bases). Trimming removed 2 bases at V and 7 bases at J, with 14 bases between. Per the germline V gene, CDR1 is WNHNN and CDR2 is SYGVQD (reference sequence). There are 15 residues in the CDR3. Here the CDR3 DNA reads TGCGCCAGCAGTGAGACGGGGGGCGTCGGCGGGGAGCTGTTTTTT. This gives the protein CASSETGGVGGELFF.

The J gene is TRBJ2-3, the V gene TRBV6-1; TRBD2 might be the D (6 bases). Per germline, CDR1 MNHNS and CDR2 SASEGT. CDR3 size: 13 residues. The ends were cut back, 2 bases at V and 8 bases at J, with 11 bases in the middle. CDR3 sequence (DNA): TGTGCCAGCAGTGAAATATGGGGAGGTACGCAGTATTTT. The encoded protein is CASSEIWGGTQYF.

This clone has only a few counts. The V and J genes are TRBV7-6 and TRBJ1-6, with D maybe TRBD1 (5 bases). The CDR3 runs 12 residues. The germline CDR1 and CDR2 sequences are SGHVS and FNYEAQ. Trimming stripped 8 bases from V and 7 bases from J, with 9 bases between. In DNA, the CDR3 is TGTGCCAGCTCCAGGGCAAATTCACCCCTCCACTTT. Amino acid sequence: CASSRANSPLHF.

For the CDR3, the DNA is TGTGCCTGGAGTCAACAGCATTCTGGAAACACCATATATTTT. The encoded protein is CAWSQQHSGNTIYF. The chain recombines TRBV30 with TRBJ1-3; D remains unclear. Germline CDR1 reads GTSNPN; CDR2 reads SVGIG (reference sequence). The CDR3 sequence is 14 residues long. The V and J ends lost 2 bases and 1 base respectively, with 9 bases between them.

The sample holds one count of this clone. This sequence joins TRBV6-5 and TRBJ1-3, with D hard to call. CDR1 MNHEY and CDR2 SVGAGI come from the germline V gene. The CDR3 is 13 amino acids. V gave up 10 bases and J gave up 1 base, with 11 bases separating them. For the CDR3, the DNA is TGTGCCACCCTGGCTCGGTCTGGAAACACCATATATTTT. Amino acid sequence: CATLARSGNTIYF.

The chain recombines TRBV4-3 with TRBJ2-2; TRBD1 is a possible D gene (6 bases). V gave up 5 bases and J gave up 2 bases, with 12 bases separating them. CDR3 length: 15 residues. Germline V gene data show CDR1 as LGHNA and CDR2 as YSLEER. The CDR3: CASSGRGHNTGELFF. In DNA form, the CDR3 reads TGCGCCAGCAGCGGCCGGGGACACAACACCGGGGAGCTGTTTTTT.

The V gene is TRBV18, the J gene TRBJ2-7; the match to TRBD1 covers 7 bases. Germline V gene lookup returns CDR1 KGHSH and CDR2 LQKENI. The CDR3 length is 14 residues. V gave up 5 bases and J gave up 3 bases; unmatched junction bases: 7. The CDR3 sequence is CASSEQGTYYEQYF. The CDR3 DNA sequence: TGTGCCAGCTCAGAACAGGGGACCTACTACGAGCAGTACTTC.

Remarks on this clone: Other DNA sequences in this sample translate to the same CDR3. The chain employs TRBV10-3 and TRBJ2-3, with D possibly matching TRBD2 (6 bases). The CDR3 loop spans 14 amino acids. Germline values: CDR1 ENHRY, CDR2 SYGVKD. The germline V and J ends were trimmed by 0 bases and 6 bases, with 10 bases remaining between them. The CDR3 sequence: CAISESLATDTQYF. Written as DNA, the CDR3 is TGTGCCATCAGTGAGTCACTAGCTACTGATACGCAGTATTTT.